This TCR beta chain comes out of a study of beta chain features in type 1 diabetes. Study-level findings and limits: A potential PCR bias toward shorter templates would be equal in patient and control samples.

By way of CD45RO/CCR7/CD25/CD127/CD95/CD27, the CD4+ regulatory, stem cell-like memory, central memory and naive cells were sorted. The entirety of the isolated RNA underwent reverse transcription, so expressed TCRB transcripts were sequenced. Generated by immunoSEQ multiplex PCR, the TCRdb table keeps only in-frame clones and is missing some. Of nearly 350,000 clones listed, 8% are singletons. Comment on this clone: The antigen is unknown.

The clonotype originates from a woman aged 18-35 years in good health. Sequencing was performed on central memory CD4+ T cells from blood.

The CDR3 DNA reads TGTGCCAGCAGCTTAGAGGCGGGAAAACGGGAGACCCAGTACTTC. It specifies CASSLEAGKRETQYF. This chain joins TRBV7-6 and TRBJ2-5; possibly TRBD2 for D (6 bases). Trimming stripped 1 base from V and 5 bases from J, with 14 bases between. Germline values: CDR1 SGHVS, CDR2 FNYEAQ. The CDR3 runs 15 residues.